A single T cell receptor beta chain is shown here with its context. Its antigen is not identified. Germline V gives CDR1 DFQATT, CDR2 SNEGSKA (reference sequence). There are 14 residues in the CDR3. J lost 6 bases, V lost 6 bases, and 8 bases had no gene match. The sample comes from a study of post-analysis software for immune sequencing data. Study information: Several disease courses (relapsing-remitting, secondary progressive and progressive-relapsing) of multiple sclerosis were included. Whole-study results and caveats: Patients carried roughly five TRBV segments more frequently than controls did, and TRBV5-6, TRBV5-1 and TRBV20-1 were among them. Comparison with controls showed significantly lower normalized Chao1 diversity in multiple sclerosis patients.

The TCR beta cDNA libraries contained unique molecular identifiers. Out of about 0.9 to 10 million T cells, 480,000 or so cDNA molecules were generated. TCRdb used MiXCR to reprocess the PCR reads, holding one entry per CDR3 protein. In the table there are approximately 570,000 distinct CDR3 sequences, roughly 45% of which are singletons. The V gene is TRBV20-1, the J gene TRBJ2-1; TRBD2 matches 10 bases. The sample consisted of blood. This TCR derives from a girl aged 10-17 years with multiple sclerosis. In nucleotides, the CDR3 is TGCAGTGCAGTAAGCGGGGGGGTTATCAATGAGCAGTTCTTC. This sequence encodes CSAVSGGVINEQFF.